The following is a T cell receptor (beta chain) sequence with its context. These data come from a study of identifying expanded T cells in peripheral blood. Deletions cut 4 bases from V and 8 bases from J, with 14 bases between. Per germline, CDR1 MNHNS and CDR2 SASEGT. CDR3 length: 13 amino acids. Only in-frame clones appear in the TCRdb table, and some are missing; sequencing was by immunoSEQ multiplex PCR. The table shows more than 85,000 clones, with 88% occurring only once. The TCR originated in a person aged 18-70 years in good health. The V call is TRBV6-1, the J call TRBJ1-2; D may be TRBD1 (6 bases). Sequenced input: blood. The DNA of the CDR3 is TGTGCCAGCAGTGCCCCAGGGGAAGAGGGCTACACCTTC. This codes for CASSAPGEEGYTF.